This TCR beta chain was sequenced for a study of T cells in narcolepsy. Study details: Patients with NT1 or NT2 and healthy control donors were enrolled.

Study-level points and caveats: In some patient and control memory CD4+ samples, autoreactive clones were absent. Blood of same and different patients, but not healthy controls, reportedly held recurring autoreactive clonotypes. Comparing one patient's CSF and blood CD4+ clonotypes highlighted HCRT- and TRIB2-specific autoreactive clonotypes.

Clones were read by immunoSEQ multiplex PCR, and TCRdb kept only the in-frame ones, dropping some. The sample lists tens of thousands of clones, roughly 80% occurring once. Comment on this clone: Its target is not known.

Germline V gives CDR1 SNHLY, CDR2 FYNNEI. CDR3 length: 15 residues. V was shortened by 6 bases and J by 3 bases, with 14 bases between the two germline ends. This chain uses TRBV2 with TRBJ1-4, with D possibly TRBD1 on 6 matching bases. The origin of this receptor is a human donor in good health. Source material: memory (CD45RA-) CD4+ T cells from blood. CDR3 residues: CASRQQQGANEKLFF. The CDR3 DNA follows: TGTGCCAGCAGACAGCAACAGGGTGCTAATGAAAAACTGTTTTTT.